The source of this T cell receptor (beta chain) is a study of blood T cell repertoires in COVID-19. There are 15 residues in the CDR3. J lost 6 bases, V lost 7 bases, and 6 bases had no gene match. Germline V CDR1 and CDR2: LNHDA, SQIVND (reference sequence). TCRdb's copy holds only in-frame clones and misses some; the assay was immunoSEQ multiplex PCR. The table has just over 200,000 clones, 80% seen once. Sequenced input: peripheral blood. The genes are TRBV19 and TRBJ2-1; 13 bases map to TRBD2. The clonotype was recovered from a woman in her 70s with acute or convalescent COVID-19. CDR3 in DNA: TGTGCCAGTACCATACTAGCGGGAGGGCCCAATGAGCAGTTCTTC. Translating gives CASTILAGGPNEQFF.